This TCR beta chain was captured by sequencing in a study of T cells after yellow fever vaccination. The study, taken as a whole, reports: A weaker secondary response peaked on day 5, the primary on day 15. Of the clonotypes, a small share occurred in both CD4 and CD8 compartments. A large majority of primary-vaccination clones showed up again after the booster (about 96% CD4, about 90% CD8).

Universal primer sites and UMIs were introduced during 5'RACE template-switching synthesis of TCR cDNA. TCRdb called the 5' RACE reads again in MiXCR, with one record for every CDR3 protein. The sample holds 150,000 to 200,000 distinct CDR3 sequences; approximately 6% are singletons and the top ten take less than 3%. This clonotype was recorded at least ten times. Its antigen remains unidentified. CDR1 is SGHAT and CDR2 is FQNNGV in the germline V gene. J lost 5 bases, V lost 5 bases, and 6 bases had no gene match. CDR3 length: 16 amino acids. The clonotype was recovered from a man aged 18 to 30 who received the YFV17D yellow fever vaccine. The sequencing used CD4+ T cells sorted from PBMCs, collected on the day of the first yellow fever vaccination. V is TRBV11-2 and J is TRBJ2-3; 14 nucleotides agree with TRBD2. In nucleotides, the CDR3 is TGTGCCAGCAGCCTGACTAGCGGGGGGGCCCGAGATACGCAGTATTTT. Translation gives CASSLTSGGARDTQYF.